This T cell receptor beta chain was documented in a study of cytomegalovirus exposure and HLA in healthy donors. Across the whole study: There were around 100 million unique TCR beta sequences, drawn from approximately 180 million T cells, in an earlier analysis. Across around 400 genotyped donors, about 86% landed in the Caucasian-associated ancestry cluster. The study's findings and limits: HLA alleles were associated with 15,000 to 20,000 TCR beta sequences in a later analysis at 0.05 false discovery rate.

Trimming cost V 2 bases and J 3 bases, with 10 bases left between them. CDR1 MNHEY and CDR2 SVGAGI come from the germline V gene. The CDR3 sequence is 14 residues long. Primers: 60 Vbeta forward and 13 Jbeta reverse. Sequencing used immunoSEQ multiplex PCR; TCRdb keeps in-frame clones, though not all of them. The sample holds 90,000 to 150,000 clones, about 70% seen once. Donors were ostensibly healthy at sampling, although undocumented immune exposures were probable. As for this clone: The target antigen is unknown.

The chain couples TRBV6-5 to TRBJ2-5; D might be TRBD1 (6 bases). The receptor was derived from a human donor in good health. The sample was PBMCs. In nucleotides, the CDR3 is TGTGCCAGCAGTTACCGCAACAGGGAAGAGACCCAGTACTTC. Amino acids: CASSYRNREETQYF.